This T cell receptor beta chain was profiled in a study of shared clonotypes between healthy human individuals. The data were produced by immunoSEQ multiplex PCR, yet TCRdb's version contains in-frame clones alone and is incomplete. The data show 2 million to 2.5 million clones, 93% seen once. Germline values: CDR1 SGHTA, CDR2 FQGNSA. The CDR3 loop spans 15 amino acids. The V segment lost 4 bases and the J segment 8 bases; nucleotides outside the gene matches: 10. The source is a man aged 18-30 years in good health. Some clones in this sample may be carry-over from other donors' samples. The sample taken for sequencing was naive CD4+ T cells from PBMCs. Subset defined: CD45RA+ positively selected. J is TRBJ2-2 and V is TRBV7-2, with 7 nucleotides matching TRBD1. Written as DNA, the CDR3 is TGTGCCAGCAGCTCCCGAGGACAGGCGGCGGGGGAGCTGTTTTTT. Translation gives CASSSRGQAAGELFF. The entire variable domain, with the rest obtained from reference TRBV7-2 and TRBJ2-2, is as follows: GAGVSQSPSNKVTEKGKDVELRCDPISGHTALYWYRQSLGQGLEFLIYFQGNSAPDKSGLPSDRFSAERTGGSVSTLTIQRTQQEDSAVYLCASSSRGQAAGELFFGEGSRLTVL.